The present entry profiles one TCR beta chain with its context. Its antigen is not yet known. One base away there is no much larger clone; base qualities are not given. The sample originates from a study of Ad26.COV2.S vaccination and SARS-CoV-2 variants (dated by TCRdb to the early 2020s). Broadly, across the study: Vaccine-arm donors came from COV1001, a multicentre, randomized, double-blind, placebo-controlled phase I-IIa trial of Ad26.COV2.S in healthy adults. Dosing of Ad26.COV2.S was intramuscular, at either 5x10^10 or 1x10^11 viral particles, delivered as one shot or as two shots spaced 56 days apart. TCRbeta repertoire sequencing was used to assess the specificity and breadth of SARS-CoV-2-reactive T cell receptors after Ad26.COV2.S vaccination. A total of some 30 samples were included in the TCR-sequenced set, comprising some 20 Ad26.COV2.S vaccine recipients, 5 placebo recipients and 8 SARS-CoV-2 convalescent individuals. Trial participants were randomized into five groups of five: low-dose or high-dose Ad26.COV2.S given once or twice, or placebo on both occasions. Throughout the experiments and outcome assessment, investigators stayed blinded to trial group allocation. General findings and caveats noted by the study authors: After vaccination, spike-specific CD8+ and CD4+ T cell responses were reported to show substantial breadth. It was noted by the authors that total T cell responses may have been underestimated by the TCR breadth and depth analyses. The study was not powered to compare responses between vaccine doses or regimens. Vaccine and placebo recipients had comparable non-spike TCR breadth, which fits with the vaccine containing only spike. Higher spike-specific TCR breadth was observed in Ad26.COV2.S recipients than in placebo recipients (P = 0.0014).

The sample's treatment or condition label, decoded: some 20 received Ad26.COV2.S at low or high dose, single or two shots; about 5 received placebo; per-sample allocation not given. Repertoires of vaccine and placebo recipients were sequenced from samples taken on day 63 after the first injection. Cohort 1b enrolled roughly 25 adults aged 18-55 years at a single site in Boston, USA, between 29 July and 7 August 2020. Ad26.COV2.S was a replication-incompetent adenovirus type 26 vector that expressed a prefusion-stabilized SARS-CoV-2 spike protein derived from the original Wuhan strain. The immunoSEQ Assay was used to sequence TCRbeta CDR3 regions. After extraction, genomic DNA underwent amplification by bias-controlled multiplex PCR, followed by high-throughput sequencing. The study's own analysis went as follows. To quantify the absolute abundance of every unique TCRbeta CDR3 region, sequences were collapsed and filtered. T cell fraction was estimated by normalizing TCRbeta template counts to usable DNA, with usable DNA measured through amplification of reference genes found in all nucleated cells. Repertoire TCRs were annotated as SARS-CoV-2-specific by exact matching of V gene, CDR3 amino acid sequence and J gene to a known reactive TCR set. MIRA supplied the reference SARS-CoV-2 TCR set, which was filtered for enrichment in COVID-19-positive ImmuneCODE repertoires so that public or cross-reactive TCRs were removed. Based on the MIRA antigens, annotated TCRs were further analysed at the level of specific ORF or position within ORF. Breadth was defined as the number of annotated unique rearrangements divided by the total number of unique productive rearrangements, and depth was defined as the summed frequency of the annotated unique rearrangements. Two-sided Wilcoxon rank-sum tests were used to compare TCR breadth between groups. The source is immuneACCESS, and TCRdb retained only in-frame sequences with V and J called. Part of the clones is not carried over; for the studies checked, unresolved V genes explain less than half of this, and the remainder is unexplained. Clone size and the V and J calls come from that table; the DNA yielded D and trimming. This sample comprises 300,000 to 350,000 clones, approximately 90% of them detected only once. The leading ten clones occupy 6.4% of the sample.

This sequence originates from a person between 18 and 65 years old who received the Ad26.COV2.S COVID-19 vaccine or a placebo. The sequencing used peripheral blood, collected in a trial of Ad26.COV2.S vaccine versus placebo.

The CDR3 in this case is CASSDRSPDQPQHF. The DNA sequence is as follows: TGTGCCAGCAGTGACCGTAGTCCGGATCAGCCCCAGCATTTT. The receptor chain draws on TRBV2 and TRBJ1-5; the D gene is unclear. CDR1 and CDR2 are drawn from the germline V gene: SNHLY, FYNNEI. Spanning cysteine to phenylalanine, the CDR3 consists of 14 amino acids. Only CDR3 DNA remains: 42 bases, in frame from the first base. At the junction V is shortened by 3 bases and J by 5 bases, with 11 bases in between. The CDR3 plus the reference TRBV2 and TRBJ1-5 genes for the other parts give the full variable domain: EPEVTQTPSHQVTQMGQEVILRCVPISNHLYFYWYRQILGQKVEFLVSFYNNEISEKSEIFDDQFSVERPDGSNFTLKIRSTKLEDSAMYFCASSDRSPDQPQHFGDGTRLSIL.